This T cell receptor beta chain was retrieved from a study of a mutant IDH1 vaccine in newly diagnosed glioma. Generated by immunoSEQ multiplex PCR, the TCRdb table keeps only in-frame clones and is missing some. In the table there are about 27,000 clones, around four fifths of which are singletons. There are 15 residues in the CDR3. The V end was cut by 5 bases, the J end by 6 bases, with 17 bases between. The germline V gene has CDR1 MDHEN and CDR2 SYDVKM. Time point specified: week 35, safety follow-up. Doses consisted of 300 ug of mutant IDH1 20-mer peptide each, paired with topical imiquimod. Regarding this clone: Its specificity is unknown.

The chain combines TRBV28 with TRBJ2-1; perhaps TRBD2 as D (6 bases). This TCR was sampled from a man aged 25-45 years with glioma. The specimen comprised PBMCs, sampled from a glioma patient whose treatment included an IDH1 peptide vaccine. The CDR3: CASSPIRERSNEQFF. The CDR3, as DNA: TGTGCCAGCAGTCCAATACGGGAGAGGAGCAATGAGCAGTTCTTC. Complete variable domain (other parts from reference TRBV28 and TRBJ2-1): DVKVTQSSRYLVKRTGEKVFLECVQDMDHENMFWYRQDPGLGLRLIYFSYDVKMKEKGDIPEGYSVSREKKERFSLILESASTNQTSMYLCASSPIRERSNEQFFGPGTRLTVL.